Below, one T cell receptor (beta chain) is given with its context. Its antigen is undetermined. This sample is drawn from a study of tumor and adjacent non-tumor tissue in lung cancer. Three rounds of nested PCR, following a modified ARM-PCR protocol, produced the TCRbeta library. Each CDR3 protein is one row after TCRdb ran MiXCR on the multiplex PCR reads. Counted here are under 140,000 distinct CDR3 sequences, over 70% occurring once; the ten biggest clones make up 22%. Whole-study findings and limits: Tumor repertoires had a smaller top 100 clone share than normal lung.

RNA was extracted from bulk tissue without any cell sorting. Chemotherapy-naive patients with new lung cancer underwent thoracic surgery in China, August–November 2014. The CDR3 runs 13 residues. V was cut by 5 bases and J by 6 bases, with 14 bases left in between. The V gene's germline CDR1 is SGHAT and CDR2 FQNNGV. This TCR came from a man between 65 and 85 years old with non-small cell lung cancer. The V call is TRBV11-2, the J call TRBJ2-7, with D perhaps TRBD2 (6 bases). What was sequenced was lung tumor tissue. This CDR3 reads CASSGRRTSEQYF. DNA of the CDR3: TGTGCCAGCAGCGGGAGGAGGACGAGCGAGCAGTACTTC.